This T cell receptor (beta chain) was observed in a study of blood T cell repertoires in COVID-19. Cohorts were determined from participant-reported clinical history. Germline CDR1 SGHDN, CDR2 FVKESK. Deletions cut 2 bases from V and 2 bases from J, with 17 bases between. This CDR3 is built from 17 residues. Measured with immunoSEQ multiplex PCR; TCRdb has only the in-frame clones, and not every one. The data contain 380,000 or so clones, approximately 85% of them singletons. This sequence originates from a woman aged 40-49 years with acute COVID-19. The genes are TRBV14 and TRBJ2-3, with D uncertain. Sequenced: PBMCs or T cells enriched from blood (not recorded which). The CDR3: CASSQSSSGSNTDTQYF. CDR3 nucleotide sequence: TGTGCCAGCAGCCAAAGTTCTAGTGGTAGTAACACAGATACGCAGTATTTT. Using reference TRBV14 and TRBJ2-3 for the parts outside the CDR3, the full variable domain is EAGVTQFPSHSVIEKGQTVTLRCDPISGHDNLYWYRRVMGKEIKFLLHFVKESKQDESGMPNNRFLAERTGGTYSTLKVQPAELEDSGVYFCASSQSSSGSNTDTQYFGPGTRLTVL.